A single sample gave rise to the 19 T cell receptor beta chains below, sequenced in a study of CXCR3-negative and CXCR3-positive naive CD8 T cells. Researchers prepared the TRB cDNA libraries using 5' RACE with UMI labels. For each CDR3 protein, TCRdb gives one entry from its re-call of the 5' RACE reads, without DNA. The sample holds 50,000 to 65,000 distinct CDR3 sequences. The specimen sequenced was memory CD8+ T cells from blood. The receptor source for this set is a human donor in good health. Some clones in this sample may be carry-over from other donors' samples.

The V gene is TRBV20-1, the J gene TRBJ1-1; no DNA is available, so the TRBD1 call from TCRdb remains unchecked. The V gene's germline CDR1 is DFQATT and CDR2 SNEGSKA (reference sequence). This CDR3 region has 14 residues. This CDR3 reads CSASFGALNTEAFF.

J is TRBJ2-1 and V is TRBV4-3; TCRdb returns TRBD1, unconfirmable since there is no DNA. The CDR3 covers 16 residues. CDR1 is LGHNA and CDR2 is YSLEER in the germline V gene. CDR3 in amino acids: CASSQDRDSSYNEQFF.

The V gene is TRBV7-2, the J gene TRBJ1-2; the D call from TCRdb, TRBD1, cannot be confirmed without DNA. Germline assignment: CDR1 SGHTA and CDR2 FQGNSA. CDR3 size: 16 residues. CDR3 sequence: CVSSLAQGQSNYGYTF. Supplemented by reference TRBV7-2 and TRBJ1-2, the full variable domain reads GAGVSQSPSNKVTEKGKDVELRCDPISGHTALYWYRQSLGQGLEFLIYFQGNSAPDKSGLPSDRFSAERTGGSVSTLTIQRTQQEDSAVYLCVSSLAQGQSNYGYTFGSGTRLTVV.

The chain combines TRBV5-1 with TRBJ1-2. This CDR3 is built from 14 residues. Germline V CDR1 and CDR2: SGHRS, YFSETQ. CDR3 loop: CASSFSGGNDGYTF.

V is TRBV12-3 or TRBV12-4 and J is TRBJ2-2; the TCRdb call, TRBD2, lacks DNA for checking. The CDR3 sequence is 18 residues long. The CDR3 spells CASSFSPAGGPNTGELFF.

CDR3 amino acids: CSARDPRSGSSYEQYF. The J gene is TRBJ2-7, the V gene TRBV20-1. The germline V gene encodes CDR1 DFQATT and CDR2 SNEGSKA (reference sequence). This CDR3 has 16 amino acids.

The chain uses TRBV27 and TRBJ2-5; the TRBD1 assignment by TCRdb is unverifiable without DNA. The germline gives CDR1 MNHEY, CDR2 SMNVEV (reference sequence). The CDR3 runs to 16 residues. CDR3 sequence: CASSPHLTGGEETQYF.

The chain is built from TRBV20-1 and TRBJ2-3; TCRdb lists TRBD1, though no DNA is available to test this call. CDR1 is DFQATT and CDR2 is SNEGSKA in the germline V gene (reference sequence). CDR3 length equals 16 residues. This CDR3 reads CSARDTLAGATDTQYF.

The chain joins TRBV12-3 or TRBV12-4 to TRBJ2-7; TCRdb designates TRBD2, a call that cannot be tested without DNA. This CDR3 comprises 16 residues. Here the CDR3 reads CASSSRTAGGQYEQYF.

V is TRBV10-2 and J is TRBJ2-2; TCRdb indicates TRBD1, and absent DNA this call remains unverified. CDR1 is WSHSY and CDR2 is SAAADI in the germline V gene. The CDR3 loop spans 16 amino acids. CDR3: CASSDSSGGYTGELFF.

The CDR3 region is CSVDSAGSYEQYF. The chain uses TRBV29-1 and TRBJ2-7; TCRdb's D call, TRBD2, is unchecked because there is no DNA. This CDR3 is built from 13 residues. Per germline, CDR1 SQVTM and CDR2 ANQGSEA.

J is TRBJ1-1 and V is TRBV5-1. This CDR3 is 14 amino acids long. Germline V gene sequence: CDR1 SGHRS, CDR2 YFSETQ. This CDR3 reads CASSRAADGTEAFF.

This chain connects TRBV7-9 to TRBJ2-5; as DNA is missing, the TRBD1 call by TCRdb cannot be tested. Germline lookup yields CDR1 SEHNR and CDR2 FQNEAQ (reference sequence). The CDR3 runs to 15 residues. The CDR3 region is CASSLTRQGLETQYF.

The CDR3 reads CSVGTGVSYEQYF. The chain couples TRBV29-1 to TRBJ2-7; TCRdb proposes TRBD1, but this gene call is untestable without DNA. CDR1 SQVTM and CDR2 ANQGSEA come from the germline V gene. The CDR3 length is 13 residues.

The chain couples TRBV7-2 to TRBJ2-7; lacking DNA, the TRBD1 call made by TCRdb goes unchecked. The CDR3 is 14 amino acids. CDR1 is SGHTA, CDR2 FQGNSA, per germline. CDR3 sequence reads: CASSLIGTGYERYF.

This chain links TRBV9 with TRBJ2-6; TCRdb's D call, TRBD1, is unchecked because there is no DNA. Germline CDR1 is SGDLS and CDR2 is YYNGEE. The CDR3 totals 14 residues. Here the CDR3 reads CASSALSGANVLTF.

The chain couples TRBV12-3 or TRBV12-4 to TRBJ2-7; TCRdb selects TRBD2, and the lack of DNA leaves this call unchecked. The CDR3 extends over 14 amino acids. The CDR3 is CASSFFLGEGPEYF.

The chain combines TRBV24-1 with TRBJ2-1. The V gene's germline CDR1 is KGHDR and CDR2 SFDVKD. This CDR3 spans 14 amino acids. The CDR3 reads CATSDLDTHNEQFF.

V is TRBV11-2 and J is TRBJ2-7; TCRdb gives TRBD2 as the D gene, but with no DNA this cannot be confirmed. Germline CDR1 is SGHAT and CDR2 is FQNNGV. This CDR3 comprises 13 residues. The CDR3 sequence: CAGSLSGDYEQYF. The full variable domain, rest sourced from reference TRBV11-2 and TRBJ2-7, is EAGVAQSPRYKIIEKRQSVAFWCNPISGHATLYWYQQILGQGPKLLIQFQNNGVVDDSQLPKDRFSAERLKGVDSTLKIQPAKLEDSAVYLCAGSLSGDYEQYFGPGTRLTVT.